The text below deals with one T cell receptor (beta chain). Its antigen is not known. Primers included in the PCR were 60 Vbeta and 13 Jbeta primers. Some clones are missing from TCRdb's copy, which holds only in-frame ones; the method was immunoSEQ multiplex PCR. This sample's table reports about 120,000 clones. These data belong to a study of cytomegalovirus exposure and HLA in healthy donors. Findings of the study overall: TCR beta V- and J-gene trimming, according to a later analysis, was linked to a missense DCLRE1C variant. Per a later analysis, 16,951 TCR beta sequences showed association with HLA alleles at 0.05 false discovery rate. The study recorded some 160 TCR beta chains that were cytomegalovirus-associated. Later analysis showed TCR association rates varying by HLA locus, highest for DRB1 and lowest for HLA-C.

Germline assignment: CDR1 SGHRS and CDR2 YFSETQ. The length of the CDR3 is 16 residues. V shed 0 bases and J shed 0 bases, with 7 bases lying between them. This chain links TRBV5-1 with TRBJ2-6, with D possibly being TRBD2 (6 bases). The sample taken for sequencing was PBMCs. This TCR derives from a man aged 18 to 30 in good health and CMV-seronegative. The CDR3, as DNA: TGCGCCAGCAGCTTGGTGGGGGGCTCTGGGGCCAACGTCCTGACTTTC. It translates to CASSLVGGSGANVLTF.